These 6 T cell receptor beta chains were all obtained from the same sample, sequenced in a study of shared clonotypes between healthy human individuals. The repertoire was sequenced with immunoSEQ multiplex PCR; TCRdb's copy has only in-frame clones and lacks some. The sample lists just over 2,000,000 clones, over 85% occurring once. In the naive CD8 group, cells lacked CD45RO and were positively selected for CCR7, so terminally differentiated effector memory CD45RA+ cells were left out. The sample consisted of naive CD8+ T cells sorted from blood. The receptors derive from a man younger than 35 in good health.

This chain connects TRBV6-5 to TRBJ2-1; the match to TRBD2 covers 10 bases. Germline CDR1 and CDR2: MNHEY and SVGAGI. The CDR3 spans 16 residues. The junction had 1 base not matched to a gene; V was cut back by 2 bases and J by 0 bases. CDR3 sequence (DNA): TGTGCCAGCAGTTACCTAGCGGGGGCCTCCTACAATGAGCAGTTCTTC. Its protein is CASSYLAGASYNEQFF.

In this sample, this clone turned up once. The chain couples TRBV10-2 to TRBJ2-2; 10 bases line up with TRBD2. The J segment lost 3 bases and the V segment lost 2 bases, leaving 3 bases of the junction unmatched. The CDR3 is 16 amino acids. The germline CDR1 and CDR2 sequences are WSHSY and SAAADI. In nucleotides, the CDR3 is TGCGCCAGCAGTGAGGCTAGCGGGGGATACACCGGGGAGCTGTTTTTT. The encoded protein is CASSEASGGYTGELFF.

This chain joins TRBV5-1 and TRBJ1-1, with TRBD1 matching 9 bases. CDR1 is SGHRS, CDR2 YFSETQ, per germline. The CDR3 runs to 14 residues. The V gene end was trimmed by 3 bases and the J gene end by 6 bases; junction bases not matched to a gene: 6. The CDR3 loop reads CASSSGQGRAEAFF. CDR3 in DNA: TGCGCCAGCAGCTCGGGACAGGGCCGGGCTGAAGCTTTCTTT.

The rearrangement joins TRBV6-5 to TRBJ2-2, with a tentative D call TRBD2 (6 bases). This CDR3 spans 15 amino acids. Germline CDR1 is MNHEY and CDR2 is SVGAGI. The V end lost 8 bases, the J end lost 6 bases, and 19 bases lay between the germline ends. In DNA form, the CDR3 reads TGTGCCAGCGGGAGGAGTCTCGGGTCCGCCGGGGAGCTGTTTTTT. It encodes CASGRSLGSAGELFF.

The CDR3 loop reads CASSLSMLIRDLYGYTF. The CDR3 DNA reads as TGTGCCAGCAGCTTATCAATGCTCATCCGGGACCTCTATGGCTACACCTTC. The chain uses TRBV7-9 and TRBJ1-2; D possibly corresponds to TRBD1 (5 bases). There are 17 residues in the CDR3. Trimming shortened V by 2 bases and J by 4 bases, and 20 bases separated the two germline ends. Per germline, CDR1 SEHNR and CDR2 FQNEAQ (reference sequence).

About this clone: Other DNA sequences in this specimen translate into the identical CDR3. The rearrangement links TRBV29-1 to TRBJ2-1; 8 nucleotides line up with TRBD2. With V trimmed by 6 bases and J by 4 bases, 5 bases remained unmatched. CDR1 is SQVTM, CDR2 ANQGSEA, per germline. The CDR3 is 13 residues long. The CDR3 DNA reads TGCAGCGTCGGGACTAGTGGGTACAATGAGCAGTTCTTC. Protein product: CSVGTSGYNEQFF.